The sequence of this T cell receptor beta chain was determined in a study of cytomegalovirus exposure and HLA in healthy donors. V gave up 5 bases and J gave up 4 bases, with 11 bases separating them. This CDR3 spans 13 amino acids. Per the germline V gene, CDR1 is SEHNR and CDR2 is FQNEAQ (reference sequence). The study ran its PCR with 60 Vbeta and 13 Jbeta primers. This table comes from immunoSEQ multiplex PCR, and its TCRdb copy is limited to in-frame clones, with some not included. The sample includes roughly 230,000 clones, 92% seen only once; the top ten take less than 2%. This chain connects TRBV7-9 to TRBJ1-2; possibly TRBD1 for D (5 bases). Sequenced input: PBMCs. This receptor was taken from a girl aged 2 to 9 in good health and CMV-seronegative. The CDR3 here is CASSPQGSYGYTF. The CDR3 region has the DNA TGTGCCAGCAGCCCCCAGGGTTCCTATGGCTACACCTTC.